This T cell receptor (beta chain) was found in a study of human T cells and chemical hapten exposure. At the level of the study: Patients, a majority of them female, were diagnosed with alopecia areata, totalis or universalis. TCR yield per sample varied, mainly due to pooled library volumes.

The study, taken as a whole, reports: Having alopecia, the donors may differ immunologically from healthy people. Expanded TCR sets contained significantly more large CDR3 similarity clusters than controls.

From the RACE reads, TCRdb called clonotypes with MiXCR, one entry per CDR3 protein. The sample includes approximately 90,000 distinct CDR3 sequences, 8.5% seen only once; the top ten take around 2.6%. With respect to this clonotype: Its antigen is currently unknown.

As to time point: pre-sensitization, week 0. Documented treatment: therapeutic diphenylcyclopropenone sensitization with weekly scalp DPC. The receptor's source is a man aged 35-49 years with alopecia areata. Some clones in this sample may be carry-over from other donors' samples. The sequenced sample was whole blood, obtained in connection with sensitization to the hapten diphenylcyclopropenone (DPC).

This CDR3 reads CSVDSPWQGAGETQYF. The CDR3 bases are TGCAGCGTTGATTCCCCATGGCAGGGGGCCGGTGAGACCCAGTACTTC. The rearrangement links TRBV29-1 to TRBJ2-5; 8 bases align to TRBD1. Trimming cost V 3 bases and J 5 bases; bases outside gene matches: 14. Germline V CDR1 and CDR2: SQVTM, ANQGSEA. This CDR3 contains 16 residues. The whole variable domain, remainder taken from reference TRBV29-1 and TRBJ2-5, is SAVISQKPSRDICQRGTSLTIQCQVDSQVTMMFWYRQQPGQSLTLIATANQGSEATYESGFVIDKFPISRPNLTFSTLTVSNMSPEDSSIYLCSVDSPWQGAGETQYFGPGTRLLVL.